This T cell receptor beta chain was profiled in a study of cytomegalovirus exposure and HLA in healthy donors. J gave up 3 bases and V 6 bases, and 3 bases lay outside the gene matches. Per germline, CDR1 SQVTM and CDR2 ANQGSEA. The CDR3 sequence is 13 residues long. A multiplex PCR was run with 60 Vbeta primers and 13 Jbeta primers. TCRdb's copy holds only in-frame clones and misses some; the assay was immunoSEQ multiplex PCR. The sample carries roughly 120,000 clones, 79% recorded once. This clonotype was sampled from a man between 18 and 29 years old in good health and CMV-seronegative. The specimen was PBMCs. J is TRBJ2-1 and V is TRBV29-1; 9 nucleotides line up with TRBD2. The chain's CDR3 is CSVRLADYNEQFF. The CDR3, as DNA: TGCAGCGTCAGACTAGCGGACTACAATGAGCAGTTCTTC.